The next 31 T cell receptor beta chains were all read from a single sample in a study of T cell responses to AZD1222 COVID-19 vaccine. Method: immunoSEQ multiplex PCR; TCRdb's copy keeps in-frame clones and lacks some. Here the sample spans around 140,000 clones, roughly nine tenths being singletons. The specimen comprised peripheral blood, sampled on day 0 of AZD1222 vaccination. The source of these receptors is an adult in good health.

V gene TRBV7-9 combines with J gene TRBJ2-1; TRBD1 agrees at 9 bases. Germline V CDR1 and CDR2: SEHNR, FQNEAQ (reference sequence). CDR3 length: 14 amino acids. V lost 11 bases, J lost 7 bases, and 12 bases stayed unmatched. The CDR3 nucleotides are TGTGCCGCCTGGTACGGGACAGGGTTAAATGAGCAGTTCTTC. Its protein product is CAAWYGTGLNEQFF.

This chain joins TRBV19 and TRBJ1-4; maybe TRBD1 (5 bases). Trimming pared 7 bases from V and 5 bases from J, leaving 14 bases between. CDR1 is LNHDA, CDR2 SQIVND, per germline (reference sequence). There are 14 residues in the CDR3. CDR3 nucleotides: TGTGCCAGTACTTACCGCGGGGGGAATGAAAAACTGTTTTTT. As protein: CASTYRGGNEKLFF.

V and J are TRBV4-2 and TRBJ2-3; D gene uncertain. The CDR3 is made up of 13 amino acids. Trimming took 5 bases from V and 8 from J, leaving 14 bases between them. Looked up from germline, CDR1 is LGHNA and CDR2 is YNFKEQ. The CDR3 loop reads CASSSPPRGTQYF. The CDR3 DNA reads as TGTGCCAGCAGCTCCCCCCCCCGAGGTACGCAGTATTTT.

For the CDR3, the DNA is TGTGCCAGCAGCTTAGGCCGTGGGGTTGCTCAGCCCCAGCATTTT. It translates to CASSLGRGVAQPQHF. This chain uses TRBV13 with TRBJ1-5; D is unresolved. CDR1 PRHDT and CDR2 FYEKMQ come from the germline V gene (reference sequence). The CDR3 sequence is 15 residues long. V was trimmed by 0 bases and J by 6 bases, leaving 12 bases between them.

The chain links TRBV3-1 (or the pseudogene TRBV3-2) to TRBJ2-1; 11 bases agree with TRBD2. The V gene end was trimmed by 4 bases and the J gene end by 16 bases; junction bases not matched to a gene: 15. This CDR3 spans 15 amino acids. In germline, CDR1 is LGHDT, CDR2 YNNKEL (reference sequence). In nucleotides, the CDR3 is TGTGCCAGCAGCCTCGGACTAGCGGGCCCAATCCACCTATTCTTC. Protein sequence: CASSLGLAGPIHLFF.

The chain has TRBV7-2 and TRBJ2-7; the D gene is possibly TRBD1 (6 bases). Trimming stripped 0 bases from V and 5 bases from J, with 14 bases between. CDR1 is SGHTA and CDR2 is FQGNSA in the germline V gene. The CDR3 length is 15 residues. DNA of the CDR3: TGTGCCAGCAGCTTAGCCCTGGCTTCAGGGGACGAGCAGTACTTC. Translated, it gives CASSLALASGDEQYF.

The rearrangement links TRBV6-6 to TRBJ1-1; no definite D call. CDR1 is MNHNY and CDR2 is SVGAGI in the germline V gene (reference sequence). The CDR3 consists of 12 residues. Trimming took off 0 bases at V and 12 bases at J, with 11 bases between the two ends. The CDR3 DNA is TGTGCCAGCAGTTACTCGGCCGGGTCGCCTTTCTTT. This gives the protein CASSYSAGSPFF.

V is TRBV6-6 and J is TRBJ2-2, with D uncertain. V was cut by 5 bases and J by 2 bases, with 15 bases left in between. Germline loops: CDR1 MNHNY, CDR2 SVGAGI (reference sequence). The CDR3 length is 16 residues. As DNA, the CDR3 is TGTGCCAGCAGTCGAAGAACGGATTACAACACCGGGGAGCTGTTTTTT. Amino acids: CASSRRTDYNTGELFF.

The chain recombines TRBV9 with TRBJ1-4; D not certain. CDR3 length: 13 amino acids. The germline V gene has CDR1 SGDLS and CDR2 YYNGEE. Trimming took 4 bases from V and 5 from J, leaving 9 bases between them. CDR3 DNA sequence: TGTGCCAGCAGCCCCACGGGGAATGAAAAACTGTTTTTT. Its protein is CASSPTGNEKLFF.

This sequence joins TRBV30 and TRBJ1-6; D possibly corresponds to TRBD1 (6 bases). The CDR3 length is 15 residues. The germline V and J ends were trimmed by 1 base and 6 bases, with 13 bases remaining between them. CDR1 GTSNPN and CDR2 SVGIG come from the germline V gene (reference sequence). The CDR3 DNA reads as TGTGCCTGGAGTGAGGGGGGGCTGGGTAATTCACCCCTCCACTTT. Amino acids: CAWSEGGLGNSPLHF.

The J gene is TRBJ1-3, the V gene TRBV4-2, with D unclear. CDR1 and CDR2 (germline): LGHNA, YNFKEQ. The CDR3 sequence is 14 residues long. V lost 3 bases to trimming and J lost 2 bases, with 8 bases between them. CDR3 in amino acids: CASSHVLTGNTIYF. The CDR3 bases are TGTGCCAGCAGCCATGTGCTTACTGGAAACACCATATATTTT.

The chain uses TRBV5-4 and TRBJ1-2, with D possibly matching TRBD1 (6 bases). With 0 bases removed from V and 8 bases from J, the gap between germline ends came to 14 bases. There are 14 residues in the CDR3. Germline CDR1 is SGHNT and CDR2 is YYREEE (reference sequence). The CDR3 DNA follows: TGTGCCAGCAGCTTGGCAAAGAGGGGGAGAGGCTACACCTTC. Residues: CASSLAKRGRGYTF. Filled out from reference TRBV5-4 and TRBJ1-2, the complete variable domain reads ETGVTQSPTHLIKTRGQQVTLRCSSQSGHNTVSWYQQALGQGPQFIFQYYREEENGRGNFPPRFSGLQFPNYSSELNVNALELDDSALYLCASSLAKRGRGYTFGSGTRLTVV.

The CDR3 spells CASSQETTYEQYF. The CDR3 region has the DNA TGTGCCAGCAGCCAGGAAACAACCTACGAGCAGTACTTC. The gene calls are TRBV4-2 and TRBJ2-7; no clear D. V lost 3 bases, J lost 2 bases, and 8 bases lay in between. The CDR3 covers 13 residues. Germline CDR1 is LGHNA and CDR2 is YNFKEQ.

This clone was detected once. The CDR3 DNA sequence: TGTGCCAGAGGTGGGCAGGGGTACGAGCAGTACTTC. Translated, it gives CARGGQGYEQYF. This chain uses TRBV2 with TRBJ2-7; tentatively, D is TRBD1 (6 bases). The CDR3 totals 12 residues. Germline CDR1 and CDR2: SNHLY and FYNNEI. Trimming cost V 9 bases and J 4 bases, with 13 bases left between them.

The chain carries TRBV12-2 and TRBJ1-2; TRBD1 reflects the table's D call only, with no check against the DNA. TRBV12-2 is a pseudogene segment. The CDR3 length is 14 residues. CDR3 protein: CASRSIDRGHGYTF. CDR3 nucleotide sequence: TGTGCAAGTCGCTCGATCGACAGGGGGCATGGCTACACCTTC.

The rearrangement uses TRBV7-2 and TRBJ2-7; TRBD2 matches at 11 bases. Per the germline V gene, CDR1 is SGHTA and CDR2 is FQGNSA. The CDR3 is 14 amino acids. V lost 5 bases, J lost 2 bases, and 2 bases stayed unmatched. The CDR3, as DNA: TGTGCCAGCAGCCTTAGCGGGGGGGCCTACGAGCAGTACTTC. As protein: CASSLSGGAYEQYF.

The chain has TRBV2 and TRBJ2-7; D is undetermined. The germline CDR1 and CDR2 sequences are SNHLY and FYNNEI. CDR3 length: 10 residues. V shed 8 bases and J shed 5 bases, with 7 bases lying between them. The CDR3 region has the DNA TGTGCCAGCGTAGAAGACGAGCAGTACTTC. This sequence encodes CASVEDEQYF.

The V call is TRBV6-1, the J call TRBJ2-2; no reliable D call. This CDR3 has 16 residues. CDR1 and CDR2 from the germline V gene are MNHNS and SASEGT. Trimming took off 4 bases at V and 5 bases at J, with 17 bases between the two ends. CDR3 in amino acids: CASSGRRASWTGELFF. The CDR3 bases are TGTGCCAGCAGTGGACGCCGGGCCTCATGGACCGGGGAGCTGTTTTTT.

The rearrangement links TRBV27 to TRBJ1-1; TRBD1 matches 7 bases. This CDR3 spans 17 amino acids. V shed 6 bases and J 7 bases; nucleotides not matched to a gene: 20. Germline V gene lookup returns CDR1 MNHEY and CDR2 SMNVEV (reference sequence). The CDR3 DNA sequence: TGTGCCAGCAGCCGGGACAGACTACAGAGGACGACAGGTGAAGCTTTCTTT. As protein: CASSRDRLQRTTGEAFF.

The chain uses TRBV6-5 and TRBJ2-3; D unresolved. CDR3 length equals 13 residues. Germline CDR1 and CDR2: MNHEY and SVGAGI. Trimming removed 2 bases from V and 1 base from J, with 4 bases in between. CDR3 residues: CASSYPGTDTQYF. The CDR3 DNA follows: TGTGCCAGCAGTTACCCCGGCACAGATACGCAGTATTTT.

The CDR3 DNA reads as TGTGCCAGCAGCTCCCGACAGGGAATGGAGCAGTACTTC. Its translation: CASSSRQGMEQYF. The chain links TRBV7-9 to TRBJ2-7; 7 bases agree with TRBD1. CDR3 length: 13 amino acids. The V segment lost 4 bases and the J segment 7 bases; nucleotides outside the gene matches: 7. Germline V lookup: CDR1 SEHNR, CDR2 FQNEAQ (reference sequence).

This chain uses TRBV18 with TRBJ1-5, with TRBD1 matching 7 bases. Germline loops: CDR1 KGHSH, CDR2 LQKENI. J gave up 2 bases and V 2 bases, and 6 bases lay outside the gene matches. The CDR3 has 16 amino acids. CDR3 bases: TGTGCCAGCTCACCAAATGCCGGGACAGGCAATCAGCCCCAGCATTTT. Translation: CASSPNAGTGNQPQHF.

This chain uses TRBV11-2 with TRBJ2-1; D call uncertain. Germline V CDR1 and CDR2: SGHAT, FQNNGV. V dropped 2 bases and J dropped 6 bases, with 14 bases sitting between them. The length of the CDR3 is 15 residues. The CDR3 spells CASSLSTTDTNEQFF. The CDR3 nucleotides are TGTGCCAGCAGCTTATCCACTACCGACACCAATGAGCAGTTCTTC.

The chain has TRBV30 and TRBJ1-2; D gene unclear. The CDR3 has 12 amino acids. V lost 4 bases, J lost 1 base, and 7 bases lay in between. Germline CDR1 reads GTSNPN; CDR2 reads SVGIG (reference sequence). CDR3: CAWKFLNYGYTF. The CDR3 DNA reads TGTGCCTGGAAGTTCCTTAACTATGGCTACACCTTC.

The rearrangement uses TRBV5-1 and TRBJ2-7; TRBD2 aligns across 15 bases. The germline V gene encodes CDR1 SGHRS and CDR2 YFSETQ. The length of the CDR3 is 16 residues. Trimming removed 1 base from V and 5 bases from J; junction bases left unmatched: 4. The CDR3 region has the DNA TGCGCCAGCAGCTTGCTGGGACTAGCGGGGGGCAACGAGCAGTACTTC. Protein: CASSLLGLAGGNEQYF.

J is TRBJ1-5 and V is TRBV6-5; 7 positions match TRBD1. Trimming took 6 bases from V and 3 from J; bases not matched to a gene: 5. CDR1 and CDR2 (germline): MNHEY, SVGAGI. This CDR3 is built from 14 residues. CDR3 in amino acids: CASSLGTVNQPQHF. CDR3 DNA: TGTGCCAGCAGCCTCGGGACAGTCAATCAGCCCCAGCATTTT.

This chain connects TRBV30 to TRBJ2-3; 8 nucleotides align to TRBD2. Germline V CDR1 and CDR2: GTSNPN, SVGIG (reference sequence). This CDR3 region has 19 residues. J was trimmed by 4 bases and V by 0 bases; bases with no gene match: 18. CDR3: CAWSVSPGGADLFADTQYF. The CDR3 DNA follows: TGTGCCTGGAGTGTGAGTCCCGGGGGGGCCGATCTTTTCGCAGATACGCAGTATTTT.

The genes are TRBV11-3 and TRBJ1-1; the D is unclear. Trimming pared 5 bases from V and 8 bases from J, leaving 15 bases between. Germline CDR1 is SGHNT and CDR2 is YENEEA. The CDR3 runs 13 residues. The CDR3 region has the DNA TGTGCCAGCAGCCCCTCCCCAACAGCCGAAGCTTTCTTT. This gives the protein CASSPSPTAEAFF.

The CDR3 protein is CASSHGTPTYEQYF. The CDR3 DNA sequence: TGTGCCAGCAGTCACGGGACACCAACCTACGAGCAGTACTTC. The gene calls are TRBV2 and TRBJ2-7, with a weak D call TRBD1 (6 bases). The CDR3 sequence is 14 residues long. V was clipped by 5 bases and J by 2 bases, with 13 bases between them. The germline V gene has CDR1 SNHLY and CDR2 FYNNEI.

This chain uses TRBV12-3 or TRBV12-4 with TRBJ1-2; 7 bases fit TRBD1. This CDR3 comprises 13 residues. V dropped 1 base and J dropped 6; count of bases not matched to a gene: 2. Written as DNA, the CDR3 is TGTGCCAGCAGTTTAGGGCAGGGGGATGGCTACACCTTC. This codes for CASSLGQGDGYTF.

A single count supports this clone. The CDR3 DNA is TGTGCCTGGAGTGTCGGTGCGGGTGGCTACACCTTC. Protein product: CAWSVGAGGYTF. The chain has TRBV30 and TRBJ1-2; D remains unclear. The germline V gene encodes CDR1 GTSNPN and CDR2 SVGIG (reference sequence). The CDR3 loop spans 12 amino acids. Trimming cost V 0 bases and J 7 bases, with 9 bases left between them.